The 10 T cell receptor beta chains given below trace back to one sample, sequenced in a study of T cells after yellow fever vaccination. TCRdb re-analysed the 5' RACE reads in MiXCR, keeping a single row per CDR3 protein. This table holds about 300,000 distinct CDR3 sequences, around 4.1% found once. The sequences come from PBMCs, collected 5 days after the yellow fever booster vaccination. These receptors were obtained from a man between 18 and 29 years old who received the YFV17D yellow fever vaccine.

This clonotype was counted only a few times. This chain uses TRBV11-2 with TRBJ1-2; D perhaps matches TRBD1 (6 bases). The CDR3 runs 11 residues. V was trimmed by 11 bases and J by 1 base, leaving 8 bases between them. In germline, CDR1 is SGHAT, CDR2 FQNNGV. CDR3 nucleotides: TGTGCCGGAGGGGGTAACTATGGCTACACCTTC. Translation gives CAGGGNYGYTF.

The V and J genes are TRBV5-1 and TRBJ2-3; 7 bases align to TRBD2. Germline CDR1 is SGHRS and CDR2 is YFSETQ. The ends lost 4 bases at V and 2 bases at J; junction bases unmatched: 7. CDR3 length: 15 residues. As DNA, the CDR3 is TGCGCCAGCAGCGGGGGGGAGTTTTACACAGATACGCAGTATTTT. It encodes CASSGGEFYTDTQYF.

CDR3 in DNA: TGCAGTGCTAGCGAGGTCGTGCAGACCCAGTACTTC. Encoded protein: CSASEVVQTQYF. The V and J genes are TRBV20-1 and TRBJ2-5; D is uncertain. Trimming removed 3 bases from V and 6 bases from J, with 11 bases in between. The germline V gene has CDR1 DFQATT and CDR2 SNEGSKA (reference sequence). This CDR3 contains 12 residues.

In this sample, this clonotype turned up a few times. V is TRBV10-1 and J is TRBJ2-3, with 10 bases lining up with TRBD1. J gave up 4 bases and V 3 bases, and 7 bases lay outside the gene matches. Germline values: CDR1 WNHNN, CDR2 SYGVQD (reference sequence). This CDR3 is built from 16 residues. For the CDR3, the DNA is TGCGCCAGCAGTGATTACCGGACAGGGGGTCCAGATACGCAGTATTTT. This encodes CASSDYRTGGPDTQYF.

This clonotype was found many times. CDR3 loop: CASRGDYGGYNEQFF. The CDR3, as DNA: TGTGCCAGCAGGGGGGACTACGGGGGCTACAATGAGCAGTTCTTC. The chain has TRBV6-1 and TRBJ2-1; 7 positions agree with TRBD2. Germline V gives CDR1 MNHNS, CDR2 SASEGT. J lost 3 bases, V lost 6 bases, and 8 bases had no gene match. The CDR3 has 15 residues.

J is TRBJ1-5 and V is TRBV6-5; D is undetermined. Deletions cut 0 bases from V and 1 base from J, with 4 bases between. Germline V gene data show CDR1 as MNHEY and CDR2 as SVGAGI. The CDR3 runs 14 residues. This chain's CDR3 is CASSYSFSNQPQHF. The CDR3 DNA follows: TGTGCCAGCAGTTACTCCTTCAGCAATCAGCCCCAGCATTTT.

The chain's CDR3 is CASLPQGNQPQHF. CDR3 sequence (DNA): TGTGCCAGCCTCCCCCAGGGCAATCAGCCCCAGCATTTT. The chain uses TRBV6-1 and TRBJ1-5, with D uncertain. Germline CDR1 is MNHNS and CDR2 is SASEGT. The CDR3 runs to 13 residues. V was clipped by 8 bases and J by 2 bases, with 10 bases between them.

This clonotype occurred many times. The genes are TRBV7-9 and TRBJ2-7; D might be TRBD2 (5 bases). Trimming took off 5 bases at V and 2 bases at J, with 13 bases between the two ends. CDR1 SEHNR and CDR2 FQNEAQ come from the germline V gene (reference sequence). The CDR3 spans 14 residues. This chain's CDR3 is CASSLEGSPYEQYV. For the CDR3, the DNA is TGTGCCAGCAGCCTCGAGGGTTCCCCCTACGAGCAGTACGTC.

This clonotype occurred a few times. The V gene is TRBV20-1, the J gene TRBJ2-5; D gene uncertain. V was shortened by 2 bases and J by 2 bases, with 6 bases between the two germline ends. In germline, CDR1 is DFQATT, CDR2 SNEGSKA (reference sequence). This CDR3 comprises 12 residues. As DNA, the CDR3 is TGCAGTGCTAGAACAGCTCAAGAGACCCAGTACTTC. It is translated as CSARTAQETQYF.

This clonotype was counted between two and nine times. This chain connects TRBV5-4 to TRBJ1-2; TRBD1 matches at 7 bases. Germline CDR1 SGHNT, CDR2 YYREEE (reference sequence). The junction had 1 base not matched to a gene; V was cut back by 4 bases and J by 4 bases. This CDR3 contains 12 residues. CDR3: CASSQGGYGYTF. The CDR3, as DNA: TGTGCCAGCAGCCAGGGGGGCTATGGCTACACCTTC.